This TCR beta chain was documented in a study of tumor and adjacent non-tumor tissue in lung cancer. On the study more broadly: Patients comprised 12 adenocarcinoma, a couple of squamous cell carcinoma and 1 small cell lung cancer. Study-level points and caveats: Higher tumor TCR diversity was associated with shorter survival.

RNA was extracted from bulk tissue without any cell sorting. TCRbeta libraries were built with three rounds of nested PCR, modified from ARM-PCR. A single record per CDR3 protein comes from TCRdb applying MiXCR to the multiplex PCR reads. The sample gives approximately 86,000 distinct CDR3 sequences, approximately 77% of which show up once; approximately 9.5% is in the top ten. This clonotype occurred many times. Its antigen remains unidentified. V was clipped by 4 bases and J by 9 bases; unmatched bases: 8. The V gene's germline CDR1 is KGHDR and CDR2 SFDVKD. The CDR3 length is 14 residues. Sequences were obtained from lung tumor tissue. V and J are TRBV24-1 and TRBJ2-1; 7 positions match TRBD2. The clonotype was recovered from a woman in her thirties or forties with non-small cell lung cancer. In nucleotides, the CDR3 is TGTGCCACCAGTGAAGATAGCGGGCTGGGTGAGCAGTTCTTC. Its translation: CATSEDSGLGEQFF.